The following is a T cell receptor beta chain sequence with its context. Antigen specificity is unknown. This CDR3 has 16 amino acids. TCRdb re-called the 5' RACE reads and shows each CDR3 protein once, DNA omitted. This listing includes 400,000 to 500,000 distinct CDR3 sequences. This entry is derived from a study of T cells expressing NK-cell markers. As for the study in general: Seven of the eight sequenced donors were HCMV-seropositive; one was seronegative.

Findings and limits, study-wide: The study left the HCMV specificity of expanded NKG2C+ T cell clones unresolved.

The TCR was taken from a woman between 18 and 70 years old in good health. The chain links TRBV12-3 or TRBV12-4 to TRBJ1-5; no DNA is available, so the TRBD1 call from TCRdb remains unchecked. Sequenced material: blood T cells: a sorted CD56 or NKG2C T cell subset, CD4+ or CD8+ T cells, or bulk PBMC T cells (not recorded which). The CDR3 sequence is CASSPAGVYSNQPQHF.